One sample yielded the 7 T cell receptor beta chains listed below, sequenced in a study of T cells in tuberculosis. Profiling relied on immunoSEQ multiplex PCR, and the TCRdb table lists in-frame clones only, not all of them. The sample lists 35,000 to 45,000 clones, approximately 93% occurring once. The time point denotes: new active TB diagnosis, blood taken before or within 7 days of starting treatment. The source was PBMCs, collected at tuberculosis diagnosis. The receptors come from an adult with tuberculosis.

The chain links TRBV28 to TRBJ2-1; 8 bases are shared with TRBD2. The germline V gene encodes CDR1 MDHEN and CDR2 SYDVKM. V was clipped by 2 bases and J by 2 bases; unmatched bases: 8. This CDR3 is built from 17 residues. This CDR3 reads CASSLHRRGDTYNEQFF. The CDR3 region has the DNA TGTGCCAGCAGTTTACATAGGCGGGGGGACACCTACAATGAGCAGTTCTTC.

V gene TRBV7-8 combines with J gene TRBJ1-1; D gene ambiguous. The germline V gene has CDR1 SGHVS and CDR2 FQNEAQ. V was trimmed by 5 bases and J by 6 bases, leaving 16 bases between them. This CDR3 is 14 amino acids long. In DNA, the CDR3 is TGTGCCAGCAGCCCCCCCGGAGGGTGGGCTGAAGCTTTCTTT. Translated: CASSPPGGWAEAFF.

This clone was counted a few times. The genes are TRBV28 and TRBJ1-5, with 8 bases fitting TRBD1. Germline values: CDR1 MDHEN, CDR2 SYDVKM. The CDR3 contains 19 residues. The junction had 15 bases not matched to a gene; V was cut back by 0 bases and J by 5 bases. CDR3 loop: CASSLWGQVNYKGDQPQHF. For the CDR3, the DNA is TGTGCCAGCAGTTTATGGGGACAGGTGAACTATAAGGGCGATCAGCCCCAGCATTTT.

The chain uses TRBV6-5 and TRBJ1-3; D is undetermined. Per the germline V gene, CDR1 is MNHEY and CDR2 is SVGAGI. Trimming cost V 2 bases and J 9 bases, with 20 bases left between them. CDR3 length: 16 amino acids. CDR3 sequence reads: CASSYGTEPGMVTIYF. As DNA, the CDR3 is TGTGCCAGCAGTTACGGAACGGAGCCCGGAATGGTCACCATATATTTT.

The gene calls are TRBV5-1 and TRBJ2-3; 7 nucleotides align to TRBD2. Germline values: CDR1 SGHRS, CDR2 YFSETQ. Trimming cost V 7 bases and J 1 base; bases outside gene matches: 6. This CDR3 region has 14 residues. This CDR3 is CASVQAGGTDTQYF. The DNA of the CDR3 is TGCGCCAGCGTCCAGGCGGGGGGCACAGATACGCAGTATTTT.

The chain couples TRBV5-4 to TRBJ1-3; D is ambiguous. Trimming removed 2 bases at V and 2 bases at J, with 8 bases between. CDR1 SGHNT and CDR2 YYREEE come from the germline V gene (reference sequence). This CDR3 comprises 14 residues. The CDR3 spells CASSFGGTGNTIYF. The CDR3 bases are TGTGCCAGCAGCTTCGGAGGGACTGGAAACACCATATATTTT.

This chain links TRBV9 with TRBJ2-7, with D possibly matching TRBD2 (6 bases). This CDR3 spans 15 amino acids. Per the germline V gene, CDR1 is SGDLS and CDR2 is YYNGEE. Trimming took 4 bases from V and 5 from J, leaving 19 bases between them. The DNA for the CDR3 is TGTGCCAGCAGCCCCCGGTTTGGAGGGCCCAACGAGCAGTACTTC. Translated, it gives CASSPRFGGPNEQYF.